This TCR beta chain was observed in a study of chemoradiotherapy in HPV16-positive cancers. TCRdb's copy holds only in-frame clones and misses some; the assay was immunoSEQ multiplex PCR. The sample records about 68,000 clones, about 88% being singletons. Trimming left V 0 bases short and J 9 bases short, with 9 bases between. This CDR3 contains 12 residues. Germline CDR1 is GTSNPN and CDR2 is SVGIG (reference sequence). This sequence joins TRBV30 and TRBJ2-1; tentatively, D is TRBD1 (6 bases). The source of this sequence is a human donor with HPV-associated anogenital cancer. The sample consisted of blood, taken from a patient who underwent chemoradiotherapy. CDR3 nucleotides: TGTGCCTGGAGTGTTCAGGGGACTGAGCAGTTCTTC. This codes for CAWSVQGTEQFF. Looking up the rest from reference TRBV30 and TRBJ2-1 gives the full variable domain: SQTIHQWPATLVQPVGSPLSLECTVEGTSNPNLYWYRQAAGRGLQLLFYSVGIGQISSEVPQNLSASRPQDRQFILSSKKLLLSDSGFYLCAWSVQGTEQFFGPGTRLTVL.